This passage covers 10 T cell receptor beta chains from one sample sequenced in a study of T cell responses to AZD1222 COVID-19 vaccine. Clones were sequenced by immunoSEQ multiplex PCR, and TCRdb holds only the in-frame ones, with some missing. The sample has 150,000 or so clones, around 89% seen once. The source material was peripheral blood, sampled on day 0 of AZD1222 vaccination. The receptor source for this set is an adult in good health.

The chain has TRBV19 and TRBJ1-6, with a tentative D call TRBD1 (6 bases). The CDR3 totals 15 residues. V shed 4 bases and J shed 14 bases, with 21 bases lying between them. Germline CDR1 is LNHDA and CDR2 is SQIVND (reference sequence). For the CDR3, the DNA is TGTGCCAGTAGTACCGCCGGCAGGGGATTCACGGCCCTCCACTTT. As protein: CASSTAGRGFTALHF.

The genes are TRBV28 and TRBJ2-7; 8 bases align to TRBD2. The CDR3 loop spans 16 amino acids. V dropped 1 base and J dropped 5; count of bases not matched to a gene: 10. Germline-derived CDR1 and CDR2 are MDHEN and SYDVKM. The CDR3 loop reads CASSLSLGREADEQYF. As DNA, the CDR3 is TGTGCCAGCAGTTTATCTTTAGGGCGGGAGGCGGACGAGCAGTACTTC.

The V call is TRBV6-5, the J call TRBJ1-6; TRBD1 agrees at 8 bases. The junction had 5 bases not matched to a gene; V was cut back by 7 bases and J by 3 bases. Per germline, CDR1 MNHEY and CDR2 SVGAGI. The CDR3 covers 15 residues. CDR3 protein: CASTRQGNYNSPLHF. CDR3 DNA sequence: TGTGCCAGCACCCGACAGGGGAACTATAATTCACCCCTCCACTTT.

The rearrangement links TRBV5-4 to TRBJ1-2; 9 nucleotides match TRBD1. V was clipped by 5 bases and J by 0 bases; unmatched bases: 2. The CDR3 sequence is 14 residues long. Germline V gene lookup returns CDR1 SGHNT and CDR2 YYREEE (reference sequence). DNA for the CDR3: TGTGCCAGCAGAGGACAGGGGACTAACTATGGCTACACCTTC. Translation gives CASRGQGTNYGYTF.

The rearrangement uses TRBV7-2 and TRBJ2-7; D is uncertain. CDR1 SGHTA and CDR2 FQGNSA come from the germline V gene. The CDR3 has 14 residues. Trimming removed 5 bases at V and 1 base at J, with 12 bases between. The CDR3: CASSPQGQSYEQYF. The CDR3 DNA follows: TGTGCCAGCAGCCCTCAAGGCCAGTCCTACGAGCAGTACTTC.

DNA for the CDR3: TGCGCCAGCAGTCCGATACTAGGAGAAAGCGAGCAGTACTTC. Protein sequence: CASSPILGESEQYF. This chain uses TRBV10-1 with TRBJ2-7; D is possibly TRBD2 (5 bases). Trimming shortened V by 5 bases and J by 6 bases, and 17 bases separated the two germline ends. This CDR3 is built from 14 residues. Per germline, CDR1 WNHNN and CDR2 SYGVQD (reference sequence).

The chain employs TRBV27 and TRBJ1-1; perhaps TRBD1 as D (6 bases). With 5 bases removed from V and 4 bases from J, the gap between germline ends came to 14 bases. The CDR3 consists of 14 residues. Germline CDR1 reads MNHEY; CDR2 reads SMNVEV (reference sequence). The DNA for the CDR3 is TGTGCCAGCAGTCCGACCCTAGGGGGCACTGAAGCTTTCTTT. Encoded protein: CASSPTLGGTEAFF.

CDR3 in amino acids: CSASDRFPPGNTIYF. The CDR3 nucleotides read TGCAGTGCTAGTGACCGTTTCCCTCCTGGAAACACCATATATTTT. The chain links TRBV20-1 to TRBJ1-3; D not resolved. Germline V lookup: CDR1 DFQATT, CDR2 SNEGSKA (reference sequence). V lost 3 bases and J lost 2, with 14 bases in between. The CDR3 spans 15 residues.

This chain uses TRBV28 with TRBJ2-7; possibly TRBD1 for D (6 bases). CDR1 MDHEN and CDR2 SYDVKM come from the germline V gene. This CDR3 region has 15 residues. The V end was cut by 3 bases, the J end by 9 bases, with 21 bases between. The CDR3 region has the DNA TGTGCCAGCAGTTTTCGCTATCAGGGGACGGTTAGGCAGTACTTC. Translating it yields CASSFRYQGTVRQYF.

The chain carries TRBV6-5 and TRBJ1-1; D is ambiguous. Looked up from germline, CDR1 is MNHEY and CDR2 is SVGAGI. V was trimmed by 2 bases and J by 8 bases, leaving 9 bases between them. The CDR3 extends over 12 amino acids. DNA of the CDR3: TGTGCCAGCAGTTACCCGCAAGGGGAAGCTTTCTTT. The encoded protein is CASSYPQGEAFF.